A selection of T cell receptor beta chains follows, all from one sample in a study of blood T cell repertoires in COVID-19. Method: immunoSEQ multiplex PCR; TCRdb's copy keeps in-frame clones and lacks some. This sample yields 100,000 to 150,000 clones, of which over 75% are seen a single time; approximately 5% belongs to the top ten. The sequencing sample was made of peripheral blood. The source is a woman in her 70s with acute or convalescent COVID-19. CDR3s include the opening cysteine and the closing phenylalanine or tryptophan. A D gene is named only where the DNA matches it firmly. Some rows mark clone size as missing; the rest say once, few, many or name a class of expanded clone.

j_gene: TRBJ2-2; d_gene: NA; len: 13; v_gene: TRBV7-9; abundance: NA; CDR3nt: TGTGCCAGCAGCTTAACGGTGCCCGGGGAGCTGTTTTTT; CDR3aa: CASSLTVPGELFF
j_gene: TRBJ1-6; d_gene: NA; len: 13; v_gene: TRBV4-3; abundance: few; CDR3nt: TGCGCCAGCAGCCAAGGCCGGGGGGAAAGGCTCCACTTT; CDR3aa: CASSQGRGERLHF
j_gene: TRBJ1-4; d_gene: NA; len: 17; v_gene: TRBV11-2; abundance: NA; CDR3nt: TGTGCCAGCAGCCGATCCCCGACGGAGTCAACTAATGAAAAACTGTTTTTT; CDR3aa: CASSRSPTESTNEKLFF
j_gene: TRBJ1-6; d_gene: NA; len: 13; v_gene: TRBV7-8; abundance: NA; CDR3nt: TGTGCCAGCAGCCTTAAAGGGGATTCACCCCTCCACTTT; CDR3aa: CASSLKGDSPLHF
j_gene: TRBJ2-3; d_gene: TRBD1; len: 16; v_gene: TRBV7-6; abundance: once; CDR3nt: TGTGCCAGCAGCTTAGCAGGGTGGGGGACAGCAGATACGCAGTATTTT; CDR3aa: CASSLAGWGTADTQYF
j_gene: TRBJ2-3; d_gene: TRBD1; len: 12; v_gene: TRBV7-3; abundance: NA; CDR3nt: TGTGCCAGCAGCCTCCGACAGGGAACGCAGTATTTT; CDR3aa: CASSLRQGTQYF
j_gene: TRBJ1-5; d_gene: TRBD1; len: 13; v_gene: TRBV3-1/TRBV3-2; abundance: NA; CDR3nt: TGTGCCAGCAGCTCGACAGGGTCTCAGCCCCAGCATTTT; CDR3aa: CASSSTGSQPQHF
j_gene: TRBJ2-1; d_gene: NA; len: 11; v_gene: TRBV12-3/TRBV12-4; abundance: NA; CDR3nt: TGTGCCAGCAGTGATGCAGGGCGGCAGTTCTTC; CDR3aa: CASSDAGRQFF
j_gene: TRBJ1-1; d_gene: NA; len: 15; v_gene: TRBV4-3; abundance: once; CDR3nt: TGCGCCAGCAGCCTGGATCAGGGGAGGAACACTGAAGCTTTCTTT; CDR3aa: CASSLDQGRNTEAFF
j_gene: TRBJ2-4; d_gene: NA; len: 16; v_gene: TRBV19; abundance: NA; CDR3nt: TGTGCCAGTAGTATGGTCTTTCAGGGAAAAAAAAACATTCAGTACTTC; CDR3aa: CASSMVFQGKKNIQYF
j_gene: TRBJ2-5; d_gene: NA; len: 13; v_gene: TRBV30; abundance: NA; CDR3nt: TGTGCCTGGAGTGTACAATTTAAAGAGACCCAGTACTTC; CDR3aa: CAWSVQFKETQYF
j_gene: TRBJ1-2; d_gene: TRBD1; len: 13; v_gene: TRBV13; abundance: NA; CDR3nt: TGTGCCAGCAGCAGACAGGGAAACTATGGCTACACCTTC; CDR3aa: CASSRQGNYGYTF
j_gene: TRBJ1-2; d_gene: NA; len: 14; v_gene: TRBV24-1; abundance: NA; CDR3nt: TGTGCCACCAGTGATATAACAGGGTCTCATGGCTACACCTTC; CDR3aa: CATSDITGSHGYTF
j_gene: TRBJ2-1; d_gene: NA; len: 13; v_gene: TRBV7-9; abundance: once; CDR3nt: TGTGCCAGCAGCCCGAGGGTCCTCGGAGAGCAGTTCTTC; CDR3aa: CASSPRVLGEQFF